Below, 2 T cell receptor beta chains from the same sample are listed, as sequenced in a study of T cells after yellow fever vaccination. TCRdb analysed the 5' RACE reads with MiXCR anew, one entry per CDR3 protein. The sample holds around 530,000 distinct CDR3 sequences; less than 20% are singletons and the top ten take 15% to 20%. Specimen: PBMCs, collected less than 6 days after the first yellow fever vaccination. The receptors stem from a man between 18 and 29 years old who received the YFV17D yellow fever vaccine.

This clonotype was counted only a few times. V and J are TRBV30 and TRBJ1-1, with 9 bases fitting TRBD1. Germline CDR1 GTSNPN, CDR2 SVGIG (reference sequence). The V and J ends lost 8 bases and 5 bases, in that order; junction bases with no gene match: 18. The CDR3 runs to 16 residues. The CDR3 nucleotides are TGTGCCCGAGGTGGTCTGATGGACAGGGGCCGGACTGAAGCTTTCTTT. It codes for CARGGLMDRGRTEAFF.

This clonotype appeared a few times. CDR3 residues: CASGTGEFHEQFF. In nucleotides, the CDR3 is TGTGCCAGCGGTACAGGGGAATTTCATGAGCAGTTCTTC. The chain uses TRBV12-3 or TRBV12-4 and TRBJ2-1; TRBD1 matches 7 bases. J lost 8 bases, V lost 8 bases, and 9 bases had no gene match. There are 13 residues in the CDR3.